This passage covers 15 T cell receptor beta chains from one sample sequenced in a study of vaccination and CD4 T cells after COVID-19. Antigens of these TCRs are unknown. Regarding treatment: approximately 9-day PBMC culture with coronavirus spike peptide pools or control peptides (ViraFEST assay). Cultured CD4+ T cells had their DNA profiled by the Oncomine TCR Beta short-read assay. TCRdb re-called the PCR reads through MiXCR, storing one row per CDR3 protein. Among 15,000 or so distinct CDR3 sequences, over 50% were seen once, and the ten largest hold approximately 10%. The sequenced material came from CD4+ T cells from blood, cultured in vitro. The receptors here all came from a human donor who had recovered from COVID-19.

In this sample, this clonotype turned up a few times. This sequence joins TRBV19 and TRBJ1-5, with D possibly being TRBD1 (5 bases). Germline values: CDR1 LNHDA, CDR2 SQIVND (reference sequence). Trimming pared 3 bases from V and 4 bases from J, leaving 16 bases between. The CDR3 covers 16 residues. The CDR3 sequence is CASSMTGGSGNQPQHF. The CDR3 DNA reads as TGTGCCAGTAGTATGACGGGGGGAAGCGGTAATCAGCCCCAGCATTTT.

V and J are TRBV27 and TRBJ2-6; no firm D call. The CDR3 consists of 13 residues. Germline loops: CDR1 MNHEY, CDR2 SMNVEV (reference sequence). V shed 5 bases and J shed 2 bases, with 4 bases lying between them. The CDR3 DNA reads TGTGCCAGCAGTATCCCTGGGGCCAACGTCCTGACTTTC. Translated: CASSIPGANVLTF.

This chain links TRBV7-9 with TRBJ2-2, with no clear D. This CDR3 contains 12 residues. Between the trimmed V and J ends, which lost 5 bases and 2 bases, there was a span of 3 bases. Germline values: CDR1 SEHNR, CDR2 FQNEAQ (reference sequence). The CDR3 loop reads CASSTNTGELFF. Written as DNA, the CDR3 is TGTGCCAGCAGCACAAACACCGGGGAGCTGTTTTTT.

This chain uses TRBV6-2 or TRBV6-3 with TRBJ1-1; 11 nucleotides agree with TRBD1. V shed 0 bases, J shed 5 bases, and the junction held 5 bases outside the gene matches. The CDR3 length is 16 residues. Germline V gene lookup returns CDR1 MNHEY and CDR2 SVGEGT. CDR3 amino acids: CASSYSTGQGGTEAFF. The CDR3 bases are TGTGCCAGCAGTTACTCCACGGGACAGGGGGGAACTGAAGCTTTCTTT.

This rearrangement joins TRBV4-2 to TRBJ2-3; a weak D match, TRBD1 (5 bases). Trimming removed 1 base at V and 3 bases at J, with 8 bases between. The CDR3 sequence is 14 residues long. In germline, CDR1 is LGHNA, CDR2 YNFKEQ. The CDR3 DNA reads as TGTGCCAGCAGCCAAGTCGACAGTACAGATACGCAGTATTTT. Translated: CASSQVDSTDTQYF.

The gene calls are TRBV12-3 or TRBV12-4 and TRBJ2-5; D possibly corresponds to TRBD2 (5 bases). V was pared by 5 bases and J by 5 bases, with 15 bases between. The length of the CDR3 is 14 residues. The CDR3 DNA sequence: TGTGCCAGCAGTCCCCGGCTAGCCTCTGAGACCCAGTACTTC. As protein: CASSPRLASETQYF.

This rearrangement joins TRBV2 to TRBJ1-2; 7 bases fit TRBD1. Germline CDR1 and CDR2: SNHLY and FYNNEI. The CDR3 sequence is 13 residues long. Unmatched junction bases numbered 6, after V lost 7 bases and J lost 4 bases. In nucleotides, the CDR3 is TGTGCCAGCACCGCTGGACAGGTCTATGGCTACACCTTC. Residues: CASTAGQVYGYTF.

The rearrangement uses TRBV6-2 or TRBV6-3 and TRBJ2-7; 8 bases agree with TRBD1. This CDR3 has 16 residues. Germline lookup yields CDR1 MNHEY and CDR2 SVGEGT. V trimming: 3 bases; J trimming: 2 bases; junction bases outside the gene matches: 9. This chain's CDR3 is CASSYPDRGRTYEQYF. The CDR3 DNA reads TGTGCCAGCAGTTATCCCGACAGGGGCCGAACCTACGAGCAGTACTTC.

The rearrangement joins TRBV28 to TRBJ1-2; TRBD1 aligns across 9 bases. V dropped 4 bases and J dropped 4; count of bases not matched to a gene: 16. Germline CDR1 MDHEN, CDR2 SYDVKM. CDR3 length: 18 residues. The CDR3 loop is CASSSTIGPGTGLYGYTF. CDR3 bases: TGTGCCAGCAGTTCCACGATAGGTCCCGGGACAGGGCTCTATGGCTACACCTTC.

This clonotype was seen only a few times. This chain joins TRBV18 and TRBJ2-5; 9 positions agree with TRBD1. The CDR3 extends over 14 amino acids. Germline loops: CDR1 KGHSH, CDR2 LQKENI. V gave up 6 bases and J gave up 5 bases; unmatched junction bases: 7. In DNA form, the CDR3 reads TGTGCCAGCTCGTCAACAGGGGGCGGGGAGACCCAGTACTTC. It is translated as CASSSTGGGETQYF.

V is TRBV9 and J is TRBJ1-1; the D is unclear. V gave up 4 bases and J gave up 3 bases, with 16 bases separating them. Germline values: CDR1 SGDLS, CDR2 YYNGEE. The CDR3 runs 15 residues. CDR3 amino acids: CASSPSGLRYTEAFF. In nucleotides, the CDR3 is TGTGCCAGCAGCCCCTCCGGGTTGAGATACACTGAAGCTTTCTTT.

This sequence joins TRBV7-9 and TRBJ2-5, with 8 bases identical to TRBD1. The V gene end was trimmed by 4 bases and the J gene end by 1 base; junction bases not matched to a gene: 5. Germline CDR1 is SEHNR and CDR2 is FQNEAQ (reference sequence). CDR3 length: 15 amino acids. CDR3 protein: CASSYSGTGQETQYF. The CDR3 DNA reads TGTGCCAGCAGCTATTCCGGGACAGGCCAAGAGACCCAGTACTTC.

In its sample, this clonotype was seen a few times. J is TRBJ1-1 and V is TRBV5-1; TRBD1 agrees at 9 bases. CDR3 size: 15 residues. V shed 4 bases and J 5 bases; nucleotides not matched to a gene: 9. The germline CDR1 and CDR2 sequences are SGHRS and YFSETQ. The DNA of the CDR3 is TGCGCCAGCAGCCCTCGGACAGGGGTGGAGACTGAAGCTTTCTTT. It encodes CASSPRTGVETEAFF.

The V gene is TRBV12-3 or TRBV12-4, the J gene TRBJ2-3; TRBD2 matches 12 bases. This CDR3 region has 16 residues. V shed 3 bases, J shed 5 bases, and the junction held 6 bases outside the gene matches. The CDR3 region has the DNA TGTGCCAGCAGTTTGACTAGCGGGAGAGGGGTAGATACGCAGTATTTT. This sequence encodes CASSLTSGRGVDTQYF.

The CDR3 nucleotides read TGTGCCAGCAGCTTTGGTGATTCGAAACGCGGCTACACCTTC. This codes for CASSFGDSKRGYTF. The J gene is TRBJ1-2, the V gene TRBV7-9; D unclear. The CDR3 runs to 14 residues. Germline V gene data show CDR1 as SEHNR and CDR2 as FQNEAQ (reference sequence). V was pared by 3 bases and J by 8 bases, with 16 bases between. Variable domain in full (rest from reference TRBV7-9 and TRBJ1-2): DTGVSQNPRHKITKRGQNVTFRCDPISEHNRLYWYRQTLGQGPEFLTYFQNEAQLEKSRLLSDRFSAERPKGSFSTLEIQRTEQGDSAMYLCASSFGDSKRGYTFGSGTRLTVV.